One T cell receptor (beta chain) is described in this entry. Antigen specificity is unknown. Looked up from germline, CDR1 is SGHVS and CDR2 is FNYEAQ. The germline V and J ends were trimmed by 2 bases and 3 bases, with 7 bases remaining between them. The CDR3 is 13 amino acids. This sample is drawn from a study of chemoradiotherapy in HPV16-positive cancers. Whole-study findings and limits: Candidate HPV-specific clones and E7-related TCR motifs grew in tumor during treatment.

TCRdb's table, derived via immunoSEQ multiplex PCR, lists solely in-frame clones and lacks some. This table holds 20,000 to 30,000 clones, roughly 95% found once. Collection of the sample occurred from a patient who underwent chemoradiotherapy. The receptor was derived from a human donor with HPV-associated anogenital cancer. The rearrangement joins TRBV7-6 to TRBJ2-5; D not resolved. Written as DNA, the CDR3 is TGTGCCAGCAGCTTAACAGCGAAAGAGACCCAGTACTTC. Its protein is CASSLTAKETQYF.